A few counts support the clone carrying this T cell receptor (beta chain). CDR3 length: 17 residues. From germline, CDR1 is MNHEY and CDR2 SMNVEV (reference sequence). After removal of 5 bases from V and 8 bases from J, the junction contained 15 bases not matched to a gene. These data belong to a study of blood T cell repertoires in COVID-19. Membership in each cohort depended on participant-reported clinical history. Source study methods: Amplification of reference gene primers was used by the study to estimate nucleated cell counts. Assay: immunoSEQ multiplex PCR; the TCRdb copy retains only in-frame clones and omits some. V, J and clone size were drawn from that table, and D and trimming were deduced from the DNA. This sample has 210,000 or so clones, with around 81% found just once.

The sequence came from a middle-aged woman with acute COVID-19. The chain links TRBV27 to TRBJ1-6; 7 nucleotides align to TRBD1. The sample comprised PBMCs or T cells enriched from blood (not recorded which). The CDR3, as DNA: TGTGCCAGCAGTCACAGGGGATTATTAGGTGTGGATTCACCCCTCCACTTT. Translating gives CASSHRGLLGVDSPLHF.